A selection of T cell receptor beta chains follows, all from one sample in a study of T cell responses to AZD1222 COVID-19 vaccine. Repertoires were generated with immunoSEQ multiplex PCR, while TCRdb's copy carries only in-frame clones and drops some. The data contain 90,000 to 120,000 clones, approximately 92% of them singletons. The sequenced sample was peripheral blood, obtained on day 0 of AZD1222 vaccination. These TCRs come from an adult in good health. Both conserved end residues are part of each CDR3. The D gene is left open where the match is weak. Size is omitted from some rows. Given values are once, few, many or a class for expanded clones.

V	J	size	D	CDR3	DNA
TRBV27	TRBJ2-3	-	TRBD2	CASSSSGRDTQYF	TGTGCCAGCAGCTCTAGCGGGAGGGATACGCAGTATTTT
TRBV25-1	TRBJ2-7	-	TRBD1	CASSARTGPRYEQYF	TGTGCCAGCAGTGCTAGGACAGGGCCAAGGTACGAGCAGTACTTC
TRBV7-7	TRBJ2-1	few	-	CASSLAPGLLGGEQFF	TGTGCCAGCAGCTTAGCCCCGGGACTCCTAGGGGGTGAGCAGTTCTTC
TRBV19	TRBJ1-2	-	TRBD1	CARTDRGNYGYTF	TGTGCCAGGACCGACAGGGGAAACTATGGCTACACCTTC
TRBV19	TRBJ2-7	-	TRBD1	CASSIQGAPSYEQYF	TGTGCCAGTAGTATACAGGGGGCGCCGTCCTACGAGCAGTACTTC
TRBV30	TRBJ1-5	-	TRBD1	CAWRSSARGLGQPQHF	TGTGCCTGGAGATCCTCAGCCAGGGGGCTAGGACAGCCCCAGCATTTT
TRBV29-1	TRBJ2-3	-	TRBD2	CSLVGGRRGTDTQYF	TGCAGCTTAGTGGGAGGGAGGAGGGGCACAGATACGCAGTATTTT
TRBV6-1	TRBJ1-1	-	-	CASSEGLWNTEAFF	TGTGCCAGCAGTGAAGGCCTCTGGAACACTGAAGCTTTCTTT
TRBV11-2	TRBJ1-3	-	-	CASSSGLPNTIYF	TGTGCCAGCAGCTCGGGACTTCCCAACACCATATATTTT
TRBV15	TRBJ2-7	-	-	CATSSPRVQGRHEQYF	TGTGCCACCAGCAGCCCCAGGGTCCAGGGGAGGCACGAGCAGTACTTC
TRBV3-1/TRBV3-2	TRBJ2-7	-	TRBD2	CASSLGPGQGLAGVYEQYF	TGTGCCAGCAGCCTAGGGCCGGGTCAGGGACTAGCGGGAGTCTACGAGCAGTACTTC